This TCR beta chain was identified in a study of OX40 agonist ivuxolimab in advanced cancers. Overall study: Three dose-escalation patients had partial responses: one with hepatocellular carcinoma and two with cutaneous melanoma.

TCRdb's table, derived via immunoSEQ multiplex PCR, lists solely in-frame clones and lacks some. There are approximately 100,000 clones in the sample; around 90% occur only once, and 0.79% lies in the top ten. Specimen: CD4+ or CD8+ T cells sorted from blood, collected in a trial of the OX40 agonist ivuxolimab. This TCR was sampled from an adult with an advanced solid tumor such as melanoma, head and neck, liver or kidney cancer.

This CDR3 is CAWSAWAGELFF. The CDR3 DNA is TGTGCCTGGAGTGCGTGGGCCGGGGAGCTGTTTTTT. The V gene is TRBV30, the J gene TRBJ2-2; no firm D call. This CDR3 spans 12 amino acids. V lost 1 base and J 6 bases, leaving 6 bases between the germline ends. The germline V gene has CDR1 GTSNPN and CDR2 SVGIG (reference sequence).